Below, 28 T cell receptor beta chains from the same sample are listed, as sequenced in a study of cytomegalovirus exposure and HLA in healthy donors. A multiplex PCR was run with 60 Vbeta primers and 13 Jbeta primers. Generated by immunoSEQ multiplex PCR, the TCRdb table keeps only in-frame clones and is missing some. The table records fewer than 200,000 clones, approximately 76% of them present only once. The sample was PBMCs. All receptors come from a female donor in good health and CMV-seronegative.

J is TRBJ2-6 and V is TRBV5-4; weak D call: TRBD2 (6 bases). Per the germline V gene, CDR1 is SGHNT and CDR2 is YYREEE (reference sequence). The CDR3 sequence is 15 residues long. The V gene lost 4 bases and the J gene lost 3 bases, with 11 bases spanning the gap. CDR3 sequence: CASSAAGRGANVLTF. The CDR3 DNA sequence: TGTGCCAGCAGCGCCGCGGGACGTGGGGCCAACGTCCTGACTTTC.

This chain joins TRBV5-4 and TRBJ1-1; possibly TRBD1 for D (5 bases). This CDR3 spans 15 amino acids. V lost 0 bases to trimming and J lost 5 bases, with 14 bases between them. The germline CDR1 and CDR2 sequences are SGHNT and YYREEE (reference sequence). CDR3 residues: CASSLAGRGRTEAFF. The CDR3 DNA reads TGTGCCAGCAGCTTGGCGGGGCGGGGGAGGACTGAAGCTTTCTTT.

J is TRBJ1-1 and V is TRBV29-1; D gene ambiguous. The germline CDR1 and CDR2 sequences are SQVTM and ANQGSEA. V dropped 2 bases and J dropped 4 bases, with 5 bases sitting between them. This CDR3 has 11 amino acids. For the CDR3, the DNA is TGCAGCGTTGAATCTCCCACTGAAGCTTTCTTT. It codes for CSVESPTEAFF.

This clone was picked up one time. The gene calls are TRBV27 and TRBJ2-2; 10 bases match TRBD2. Looked up from germline, CDR1 is MNHEY and CDR2 is SMNVEV (reference sequence). V gave up 2 bases and J gave up 8 bases; unmatched junction bases: 5. CDR3 size: 15 residues. CDR3 in DNA: TGTGCCAGCAGTTTAAGCCTAGCGGGAGTAGGGGAGCTGTTTTTT. Its translation is CASSLSLAGVGELFF.

This clone was found a few times. The chain couples TRBV4-1 to TRBJ2-1; D is possibly TRBD2 (7 bases). CDR3 length: 21 residues. Trimming left V 1 base short and J 0 bases short, with 25 bases between. Germline CDR1 MGHRA, CDR2 YSYEKL. CDR3 sequence (DNA): TGCGCCAGCAGCCAAGTCTCGGGGGGCAGGGGATTGGTCGGCTCCTACAATGAGCAGTTCTTC. Its protein is CASSQVSGGRGLVGSYNEQFF.

This clone was counted only a few times. V and J are TRBV5-1 and TRBJ1-1, with TRBD1 as a possible D gene (6 bases). Germline V gene lookup returns CDR1 SGHRS and CDR2 YFSETQ. The CDR3 is 14 residues long. Trimming cost V 0 bases and J 3 bases, with 9 bases left between them. Here the CDR3 DNA reads TGCGCCAGCAGCTTGGAAGGGACATACACTGAAGCTTTCTTT. Translated, it gives CASSLEGTYTEAFF.

The chain carries TRBV7-3 and TRBJ2-3; D may be TRBD2 (5 bases). The germline V and J ends were trimmed by 7 bases and 3 bases, with 14 bases remaining between them. Germline loops: CDR1 SGHTA, CDR2 FQGTGA. CDR3 length: 14 residues. CDR3 residues: CASTDNGETDTQYF. The CDR3 bases are TGTGCCAGCACCGATAACGGGGAAACAGATACGCAGTATTTT.

This chain links TRBV6-5 with TRBJ1-1, with D maybe TRBD1 (6 bases). CDR1 MNHEY and CDR2 SVGAGI come from the germline V gene. V dropped 8 bases and J dropped 11 bases, with 18 bases sitting between them. The CDR3 is 12 amino acids. In DNA, the CDR3 is TGTGCCAGCGGGGGGCGGGGAGGGGCGGCTTTCTTT. Its translation: CASGGRGGAAFF.

This clone came up a few times. In DNA form, the CDR3 reads TGTGCCAGCAGCCCGACAGGCCAGAACACTGAAGCTTTCTTT. This codes for CASSPTGQNTEAFF. The chain has TRBV9 and TRBJ1-1; D is possibly TRBD1 (6 bases). CDR1 SGDLS and CDR2 YYNGEE come from the germline V gene. V was pared by 4 bases and J by 1 base, with 11 bases between. This CDR3 is 14 amino acids long. The full variable domain, with the rest looked up from reference TRBV9 and TRBJ1-1, is DSGVTQTPKHLITATGQRVTLRCSPRSGDLSVYWYQQSLDQGLQFLIQYYNGEERAKGNILERFSAQQFPDLHSELNLSSLELGDSALYFCASSPTGQNTEAFFGQGTRLTVV.

V gene TRBV19 combines with J gene TRBJ2-3; no clear D gene. This CDR3 is built from 13 residues. With 7 bases removed from V and 4 bases from J, the gap between germline ends came to 12 bases. The germline V gene has CDR1 LNHDA and CDR2 SQIVND (reference sequence). The CDR3 sequence: CASKSDGADTQYF. The CDR3 bases are TGTGCCAGTAAAAGCGACGGAGCAGATACGCAGTATTTT. The complete variable domain, with remaining parts taken from reference TRBV19 and TRBJ2-3, reads DGGITQSPKYLFRKEGQNVTLSCEQNLNHDAMYWYRQDPGQGLRLIYYSQIVNDFQKGDIAEGYSVSREKKESFPLTVTSAQKNPTAFYLCASKSDGADTQYFGPGTRLTVL.

V gene TRBV12-5 combines with J gene TRBJ1-5; 10 nucleotides line up with TRBD1. Per the germline V gene, CDR1 is LGHNT and CDR2 is FRNRAP. The CDR3 consists of 18 residues. V was pared by 1 base and J by 0 bases, with 6 bases of the junction left unmatched. The CDR3 coding sequence is TGTGCTAGTGGTTTGGATCGACAGGGGGCCCTTAGCAATCAGCCCCAGCATTTT. It translates to CASGLDRQGALSNQPQHF.

The count of this clone is one. The CDR3 sequence is CASSLGGTGNTGELFF. CDR3 DNA sequence: TGTGCCAGCAGCTTGGGCGGGACAGGGAACACCGGGGAGCTGTTTTTT. The chain uses TRBV5-6 and TRBJ2-2; 8 positions agree with TRBD1. Germline V gene lookup returns CDR1 SGHDT and CDR2 YYEEEE. V was pared by 0 bases and J by 1 base, with 2 bases of the junction left unmatched. The CDR3 extends over 16 amino acids.

This clone has just one count. In the same sample, other DNA sequences code for this CDR3. The chain has TRBV5-1 and TRBJ2-3, with TRBD1 as a possible D gene (6 bases). Trimming stripped 0 bases from V and 3 bases from J, with 8 bases between. This CDR3 has 14 amino acids. The germline CDR1 and CDR2 sequences are SGHRS and YFSETQ. As DNA, the CDR3 is TGCGCCAGCAGCTTGGTGCAGGGGACAGATACGCAGTATTTT. Protein product: CASSLVQGTDTQYF.

The chain links TRBV29-1 to TRBJ1-1, with 7 nucleotides matching TRBD1. Germline V gives CDR1 SQVTM, CDR2 ANQGSEA. CDR3 length equals 10 residues. Losses at the gene ends were 7 bases for V and 10 bases for J; bases not matched to a gene: 6. As DNA, the CDR3 is TGCAGCGCGGGACCAGGGGGAGCTTTCTTT. Residues: CSAGPGGAFF. The complete variable domain, with remaining parts taken from reference TRBV29-1 and TRBJ1-1, reads SAVISQKPSRDICQRGTSLTIQCQVDSQVTMMFWYRQQPGQSLTLIATANQGSEATYESGFVIDKFPISRPNLTFSTLTVSNMSPEDSSIYLCSAGPGGAFFGQGTRLTVV.

V and J are TRBV5-6 and TRBJ2-7; 7 bases are a match to TRBD2. Unmatched junction bases numbered 6, after V lost 2 bases and J lost 4 bases. This CDR3 is built from 14 residues. Germline assignment: CDR1 SGHDT and CDR2 YYEEEE. Written as DNA, the CDR3 is TGTGCCAGCAGCTTTAGACTAGCTTTGTACGAGCAGTACTTC. It codes for CASSFRLALYEQYF.

The chain recombines TRBV5-1 with TRBJ2-2; TRBD1 matches at 8 bases. CDR1 is SGHRS and CDR2 is YFSETQ in the germline V gene. After removal of 4 bases from V and 2 bases from J, the junction contained 7 bases not matched to a gene. This CDR3 is built from 16 residues. CDR3: CASSPDRVINTGELFF. CDR3 in DNA: TGCGCCAGCAGCCCGGACAGGGTAATTAACACCGGGGAGCTGTTTTTT.

The chain uses TRBV9 and TRBJ1-3; D is ambiguous. The germline CDR1 and CDR2 sequences are SGDLS and YYNGEE. Trimming shortened V by 4 bases and J by 2 bases, and 7 bases separated the two germline ends. This CDR3 is built from 13 residues. This CDR3 is CASSSPAGNTIYF. The DNA for the CDR3 is TGTGCCAGCAGCTCTCCGGCTGGAAACACCATATATTTT.

The V gene is TRBV19, the J gene TRBJ1-4; 7 nucleotides line up with TRBD1. The CDR3 consists of 15 residues. Looked up from germline, CDR1 is LNHDA and CDR2 is SQIVND (reference sequence). Unmatched junction bases numbered 7, after V lost 5 bases and J lost 4 bases. CDR3 DNA: TGTGCCAGTAGTCCTCTGGACAGGCTTAATGAAAAACTGTTTTTT. Amino acid sequence: CASSPLDRLNEKLFF.

In this sample, this clone turned up a few times. CDR3 region: CASSPSGATYEQYF. In DNA, the CDR3 is TGCGCCAGCAGCCCTAGCGGGGCGACCTACGAGCAGTACTTC. J is TRBJ2-7 and V is TRBV10-2, with 9 positions matching TRBD2. Germline CDR1 reads WSHSY; CDR2 reads SAAADI. The CDR3 is 14 amino acids. Trimming at V came to 6 bases and at J to 2 bases, leaving 5 bases not matched to a gene.

The count of this clone is one. The V and J genes are TRBV5-1 and TRBJ2-7; D may be TRBD2 (6 bases). Germline assignment: CDR1 SGHRS and CDR2 YFSETQ. There are 13 residues in the CDR3. The V and J ends lost 7 bases and 0 bases respectively, with 11 bases between them. CDR3 nucleotide sequence: TGCGCCAGCCGGGAGTTGAGCTCCTACGAGCAGTACTTC. It codes for CASRELSSYEQYF.

V gene TRBV7-2 combines with J gene TRBJ1-1; no firm D call. The CDR3 length is 14 residues. V was shortened by 3 bases and J by 1 base, with 9 bases between the two germline ends. The germline V gene encodes CDR1 SGHTA and CDR2 FQGNSA. CDR3 in amino acids: CASSFRRSNTEAFF. In DNA form, the CDR3 reads TGTGCCAGCAGCTTCCGGCGGTCGAACACTGAAGCTTTCTTT.

The chain has TRBV4-2 and TRBJ1-1, with TRBD1 matching 9 bases. V dropped 4 bases and J dropped 4; count of bases not matched to a gene: 7. Per the germline V gene, CDR1 is LGHNA and CDR2 is YNFKEQ. CDR3 length equals 15 residues. This CDR3 is CASSPRQGVFTEAFF. For the CDR3, the DNA is TGTGCCAGCAGCCCTCGACAGGGGGTATTCACTGAAGCTTTCTTT.

The V gene is TRBV14, the J gene TRBJ2-5; 7 positions agree with TRBD1. The germline V gene has CDR1 SGHDN and CDR2 FVKESK. Trimming cost V 1 base and J 2 bases; bases outside gene matches: 7. The CDR3 length is 16 residues. CDR3 coding DNA: TGTGCCAGCAGCCAAGGTCGGGACAGACTACAAGAGACCCAGTACTTC. Its protein product is CASSQGRDRLQETQYF.

The V and J genes are TRBV27 and TRBJ2-1; 13 bases are a match to TRBD2. CDR3 length: 17 residues. With 9 bases clipped from V and 0 bases from J, the junction kept 8 bases outside the gene matches. The V gene's germline CDR1 is MNHEY and CDR2 SMNVEV (reference sequence). The CDR3 here is CASSRTSGGYSYNEQFF. For the CDR3, the DNA is TGTGCCAGTTCCCGGACTAGCGGGGGTTACTCCTACAATGAGCAGTTCTTC.

The CDR3 sequence is CASSIGTDEKLFF. The CDR3 DNA follows: TGCGCCAGCAGCATTGGGACAGATGAAAAACTGTTTTTT. This chain connects TRBV5-1 to TRBJ1-4; TRBD1 matches at 7 bases. The CDR3 loop spans 13 amino acids. The germline CDR1 and CDR2 sequences are SGHRS and YFSETQ. V dropped 4 bases and J dropped 6; count of bases not matched to a gene: 3.

The rearrangement uses TRBV11-2 and TRBJ1-1; D unresolved. Germline V gene data show CDR1 as SGHAT and CDR2 as FQNNGV. V dropped 2 bases and J dropped 10 bases, with 14 bases sitting between them. The CDR3 extends over 13 amino acids. CDR3 nucleotides: TGTGCCAGCAGCTTAAATCCTTCCGGCGGAGCTTTCTTT. Encoded protein: CASSLNPSGGAFF. Full variable domain (rest looked up from reference TRBV11-2 and TRBJ1-1): EAGVAQSPRYKIIEKRQSVAFWCNPISGHATLYWYQQILGQGPKLLIQFQNNGVVDDSQLPKDRFSAERLKGVDSTLKIQPAKLEDSAVYLCASSLNPSGGAFFGQGTRLTVV.

The CDR3 is CASSLASGQETQYF. CDR3 coding DNA: TGTGCCAGCAGCTTGGCTAGCGGACAAGAGACCCAGTACTTC. The gene calls are TRBV5-4 and TRBJ2-5, with 7 bases lining up with TRBD2. V dropped 0 bases and J dropped 2; count of bases not matched to a gene: 1. The CDR3 has 14 residues. Per germline, CDR1 SGHNT and CDR2 YYREEE (reference sequence).

This chain joins TRBV5-1 and TRBJ1-5; D might be TRBD1 (6 bases). The germline V gene has CDR1 SGHRS and CDR2 YFSETQ. Trimming pared 3 bases from V and 0 bases from J, leaving 13 bases between. The CDR3 has 16 residues. CDR3 DNA: TGCGCCAGCAGCTACGAGACAGGAAATAGCAATCAGCCCCAGCATTTT. Translating it yields CASSYETGNSNQPQHF. Combining the CDR3 with reference TRBV5-1 and TRBJ1-5 gives the whole variable domain KAGVTQTPRYLIKTRGQQVTLSCSPISGHRSVSWYQQTPGQGLQFLFEYFSETQRNKGNFPGRFSGRQFSNSRSEMNVSTLELGDSALYLCASSYETGNSNQPQHFGDGTRLSIL.